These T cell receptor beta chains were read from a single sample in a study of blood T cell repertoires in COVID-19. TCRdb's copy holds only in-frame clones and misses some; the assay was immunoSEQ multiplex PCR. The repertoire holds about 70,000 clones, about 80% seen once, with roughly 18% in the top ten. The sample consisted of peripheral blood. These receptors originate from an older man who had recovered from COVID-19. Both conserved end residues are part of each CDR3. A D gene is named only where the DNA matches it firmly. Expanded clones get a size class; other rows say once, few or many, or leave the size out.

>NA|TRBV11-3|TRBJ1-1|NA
TGTGCCAGCAGCGTTACAGGGTATGAGGGCACTGAAGCTTTCTTT
CASSVTGYEGTEAFF
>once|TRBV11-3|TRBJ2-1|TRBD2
TGTGCCAGCAGCTTAGGACTAGCGGGATCTACGGATGAGCAGTTCTTC
CASSLGLAGSTDEQFF
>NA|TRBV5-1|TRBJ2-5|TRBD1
TGCGCCAGCAGCATGACAGGGGGCGTCACGGAGACCCAGTACTTC
CASSMTGGVTETQYF
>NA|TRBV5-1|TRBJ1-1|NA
TGCGCCAGCAGCGCATCAGGGTTTGGCACTGAAGCTTTCTTT
CASSASGFGTEAFF
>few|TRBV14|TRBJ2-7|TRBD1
TGTGCCAGCAGCCCCGGACAGGCCTACTCCTACGAGCAGTACTTC
CASSPGQAYSYEQYF
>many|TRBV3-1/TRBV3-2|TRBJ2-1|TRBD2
TGTGCCAGCAGCCCCAAGCGGGAATTTGGTGAGCAGTTCTTC
CASSPKREFGEQFF
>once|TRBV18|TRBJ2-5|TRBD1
TGTGCCAGCTCACTCGGGACAGAGCAAGAGACCCAGTACTTC
CASSLGTEQETQYF
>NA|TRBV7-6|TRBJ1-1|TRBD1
TGTGCCAGCACCAAGACAGGGGAGTCCGGTGAAGCTTTCTTT
CASTKTGESGEAFF
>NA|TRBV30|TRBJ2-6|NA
TGTGCCTGGAGTGATCGCACGGGTATCCGCGGGGCCAACGTCCTGACTTTC
CAWSDRTGIRGANVLTF
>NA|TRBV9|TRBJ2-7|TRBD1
TGTGCCAGCATCCGTAGTCGGGGACAGGGGGCCTACGAGCAGTACTTC
CASIRSRGQGAYEQYF
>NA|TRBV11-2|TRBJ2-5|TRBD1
TGTGCCAGCAGCATAACCGGGACAGGGGGCCAGGAGACCCAGTACTTC
CASSITGTGGQETQYF
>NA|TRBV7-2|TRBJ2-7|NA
TGTGCCAGCAGCTTAACGACTGGATCCTACGAGCAGTACTTC
CASSLTTGSYEQYF
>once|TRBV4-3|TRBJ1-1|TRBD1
TGCGCCAGCAGCTCATTAGGACAGGGTGAAGCTTTCTTT
CASSSLGQGEAFF
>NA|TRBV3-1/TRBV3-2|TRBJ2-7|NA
TGTGCCGCCGGCTACGAGCAGTACTTC
CAAGYEQYF
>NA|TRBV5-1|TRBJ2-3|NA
TGCGCCAGCAGCTTTAGCTCAGATACGCAGTATTTT
CASSFSSDTQYF
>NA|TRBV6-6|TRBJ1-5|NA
TGTGCCAGCAGTTACCGAACACTAGGGGGTCAGCCCCAGCATTTT
CASSYRTLGGQPQHF
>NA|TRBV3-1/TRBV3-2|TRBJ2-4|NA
TGTGCCAGCAGCCAAGGGACAGAGAAAAACATTCAGTACTTC
CASSQGTEKNIQYF
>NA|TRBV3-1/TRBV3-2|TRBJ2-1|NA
TGTGCCAGCAGCCAAGTAGGGGTCGATGAGCAGTTCTTC
CASSQVGVDEQFF
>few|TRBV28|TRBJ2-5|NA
TGTGCCAGCAGCGGAGAAGTTCAAGAGACCCAGTACTTC
CASSGEVQETQYF
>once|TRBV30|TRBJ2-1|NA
TGTGCCTGGAGTCGGTCGGAGGCTTACAATGAGCAGTTCTTC
CAWSRSEAYNEQFF
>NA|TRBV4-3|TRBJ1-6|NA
TGCGCCAGCAGCCAAGATTGGAGTTCACCCCTCCACTTT
CASSQDWSSPLHF
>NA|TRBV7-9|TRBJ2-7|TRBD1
TGTGCCAGCAGCCGAAGGACAGGGTCGGCCGAGCAGTACTTC
CASSRRTGSAEQYF
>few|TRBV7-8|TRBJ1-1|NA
TGTGCCAGCAGCTTAAGGTCGGGGCGCGGGGACACTGAAGCTTTCTTT
CASSLRSGRGDTEAFF
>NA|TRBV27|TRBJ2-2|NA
TGTGCCAGCCCTTCTCCCTATAAAACTAATCTGGCCGGGGAGCTGTTTTTT
CASPSPYKTNLAGELFF
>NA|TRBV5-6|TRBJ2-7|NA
TGTGCCAGCAGCTTGGTAGGCGGGGACGAGCAGTACTTC
CASSLVGGDEQYF
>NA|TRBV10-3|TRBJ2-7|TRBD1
TGTGCCATCCGAAGACAGGGGGACTCCGAGCAGTACTTC
CAIRRQGDSEQYF
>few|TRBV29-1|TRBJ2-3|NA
TGCAGCGTCCGACCAGAGACAGGAGATACGCAGTATTTT
CSVRPETGDTQYF
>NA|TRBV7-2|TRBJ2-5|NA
TGTGCCAGCAGCTCCCTACGACTCCAAGAGACCCAGTACTTC
CASSSLRLQETQYF
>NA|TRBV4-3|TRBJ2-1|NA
TGCGCCAGCAGCCAAGAACTGGGGGCCTCGGAGCAGTTCTTC
CASSQELGASEQFF
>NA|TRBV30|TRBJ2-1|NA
TGTGCCTGGAGCGGGGGAATTAGATACAATGAGCAGTTCTTC
CAWSGGIRYNEQFF
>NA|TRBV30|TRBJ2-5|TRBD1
TGTGCCTGGAGGCGACAGGGGGAGACCCAGTACTTC
CAWRRQGETQYF
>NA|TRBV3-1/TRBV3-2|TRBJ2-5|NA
TGTGCCAGCAGCCAAGGTATCGCTAGCGCATGGGGAGAGACCCAGTACTTC
CASSQGIASAWGETQYF
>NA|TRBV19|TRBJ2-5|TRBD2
TGTGCCAGTAGCCCCATGCAAGCGGGGTACCAAGAGACCCAGTACTTC
CASSPMQAGYQETQYF
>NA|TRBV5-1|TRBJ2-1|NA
TGCGCCAGCAGCCCTACTAGAACTAACTACAATGAGCAGTTCTTC
CASSPTRTNYNEQFF
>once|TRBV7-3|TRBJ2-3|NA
TGTGCCAGCAGCTCAGGGGTAGACCTAACCACAGATACGCAGTATTTT
CASSSGVDLTTDTQYF
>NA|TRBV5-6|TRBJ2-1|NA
TGTGCCAGCGGAGATCCGGAGGGCGGTGAGCAGTTCTTC
CASGDPEGGEQFF
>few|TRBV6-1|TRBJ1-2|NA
TGTGCCAGCAGTGAAGGGCTCGGGTATGGCTACACCTTC
CASSEGLGYGYTF
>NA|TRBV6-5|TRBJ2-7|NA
TGTGCCACCACTTTCGCAGGGACCTACGAGCAGTACTTC
CATTFAGTYEQYF
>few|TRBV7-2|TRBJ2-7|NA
TGTGCCAGCAGCCCAGGGGTTAGCAGAGAGCAGTACTTC
CASSPGVSREQYF
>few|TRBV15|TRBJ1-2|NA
TGTGCCACCAGCGAAGGTGAACCGGCAGCGGGCTATGGCTACACCTTC
CATSEGEPAAGYGYTF
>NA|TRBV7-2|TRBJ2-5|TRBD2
TGTGCCAGCAGCTTAGCCCTTAGCGGGGAAGAGACCCAGTACTTC
CASSLALSGEETQYF
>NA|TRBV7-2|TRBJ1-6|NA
TGTGCCAGCAGCTTAGTGGTTTCCGGGAAGTTCCAGTCACCCCTCCACTTT
CASSLVVSGKFQSPLHF
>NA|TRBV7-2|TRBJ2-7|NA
TGTGCCAGCAGCTCGCCCCGTGAAGGTCGTCGGGGCGAGCAGTACTTC
CASSSPREGRRGEQYF
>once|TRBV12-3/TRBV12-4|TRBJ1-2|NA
TGTGCCAGCAGTTTAGGTCAGGGAGGCTACACCTTC
CASSLGQGGYTF
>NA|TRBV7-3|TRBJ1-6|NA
TGTGCCAGCAGCTCACAGCCAGGGTGGAATTCACCCCTCCACTTT
CASSSQPGWNSPLHF
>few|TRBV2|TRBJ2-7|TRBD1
TGTGCCAGCAGTGACGGACAGGGTATCTACGAGCAGTACTTC
CASSDGQGIYEQYF
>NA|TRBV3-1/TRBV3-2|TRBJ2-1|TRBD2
TGTGCCAGCAGCCAAGAACTAGCGGGCTCCTACAATGAGCAGTTCTTC
CASSQELAGSYNEQFF
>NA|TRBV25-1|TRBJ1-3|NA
TGTGCCAGCAGTGGACAGGACTCTGGAAACACCATATATTTT
CASSGQDSGNTIYF
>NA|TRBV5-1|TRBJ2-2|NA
TGCGCCAGCAGCTTGGCCATGGGGAGGACCGGGGAGCTGTTTTTT
CASSLAMGRTGELFF
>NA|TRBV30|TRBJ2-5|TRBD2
TGTGCCTGGACGGTTATGGCTAGCGGTCAAGAGACCCAGTACTTC
CAWTVMASGQETQYF